The 14 T cell receptor beta chains below come from one sample, sequenced in a study of T cell repertoires in cytomegalovirus infection. TCRdb re-called the reads through MiXCR, storing one row per CDR3 protein. Here the sample spans over 450,000 distinct CDR3 sequences, roughly 10% being singletons. Sequenced: PBMCs. These receptors originate from a human donor in good health (CMV status not recorded). Some clones in this sample may be carry-over from other donors' samples.

Ten or more counts support this clonotype. The junction differs from germline at one of its ends, possibly a read error. The chain uses TRBV19 and TRBJ2-3; 11 positions agree with TRBD2. The CDR3 sequence is 14 residues long. The germline V gene has CDR1 LNHDA and CDR2 SQIVND (reference sequence). CDR3 loop: CASRIAGGLYTQYF. CDR3 in DNA: TGTGCCAGTAGGATAGCGGGAGGGCTATATACGCAGTATTTT.

This clonotype was recorded many times. This rearrangement joins TRBV6-5 to TRBJ2-2; TRBD2 agrees at 10 bases. The CDR3 contains 19 residues. J was trimmed by 5 bases and V by 0 bases; bases with no gene match: 12. Per the germline V gene, CDR1 is MNHEY and CDR2 is SVGAGI. CDR3 protein: CASSYSSTSGIRRTGELFF. The CDR3 region has the DNA TGTGCCAGCAGTTACTCGAGTACTAGCGGGATAAGGAGGACCGGGGAGCTGTTTTTT.

The genes are TRBV5-4 and TRBJ2-2; D uncertain. CDR1 is SGHNT and CDR2 is YYREEE in the germline V gene (reference sequence). V shed 0 bases and J shed 6 bases, with 9 bases lying between them. The CDR3 sequence is 14 residues long. CDR3 in amino acids: CASSLAAGSGELFF. The CDR3, as DNA: TGTGCCAGCAGCTTGGCCGCAGGCTCCGGGGAGCTGTTTTTT.

The rearrangement joins TRBV4-2 to TRBJ2-2, with D possibly TRBD2 on 6 matching bases. Germline V gene lookup returns CDR1 LGHNA and CDR2 YNFKEQ. CDR3 size: 18 residues. V gave up 2 bases and J gave up 6 bases, with 22 bases separating them. The CDR3 coding sequence is TGTGCCAGCAGCCAAAAAGCCAGCGGGCCCTTTCTGGCCGGGGAGCTGTTTTTT. The encoded protein is CASSQKASGPFLAGELFF.

This clonotype was observed many times. V usage is TRBV20-1 and J usage is TRBJ1-1; D remains unclear. V lost 2 bases and J 5 bases, leaving 21 bases between the germline ends. The germline V gene has CDR1 DFQATT and CDR2 SNEGSKA (reference sequence). The CDR3 totals 16 residues. The CDR3 protein is CSARYPPLYKRTEAFF. In DNA, the CDR3 is TGCAGTGCTAGATACCCGCCCCTATACAAGCGAACTGAAGCTTTCTTT.

At least ten counts were recorded for this clonotype. V is TRBV7-6 and J is TRBJ1-1; D might be TRBD1 (5 bases). V was clipped by 3 bases and J by 4 bases, with 21 bases between them. This CDR3 has 17 residues. Germline CDR1 reads SGHVS; CDR2 reads FNYEAQ. The CDR3 sequence is CASSFSVRGGIGTEAFF. DNA of the CDR3: TGTGCCAGCAGCTTTTCCGTGCGGGGGGGGATAGGCACTGAAGCTTTCTTT.

This clonotype was recorded many times. The rearrangement uses TRBV7-6 and TRBJ2-1; D assignment may be TRBD1 or TRBD2 (6 bases each). CDR1 and CDR2 from the germline V gene are SGHVS and FNYEAQ. V was shortened by 1 base and J by 7 bases, with 17 bases between the two germline ends. The CDR3 extends over 16 amino acids. The CDR3, as DNA: TGTGCCAGCAGCTTAGGTGTCGGGGGCCAGGTTAATGAGCAGTTCTTC. Protein: CASSLGVGGQVNEQFF.

This clonotype was counted many times. V is TRBV7-2 and J is TRBJ1-6; the D is unclear. V lost 0 bases and J lost 9, with 3 bases in between. The CDR3 contains 12 residues. The V gene's germline CDR1 is SGHTA and CDR2 FQGNSA. CDR3 sequence: CASSLARSPLHF. The CDR3 DNA sequence: TGTGCCAGCAGCTTAGCGCGTTCACCCCTCCACTTT.

This clonotype showed up many times. CDR3 protein: CALTRREWRGSYNEQFF. CDR3 DNA: TGTGCCCTCACTCGGCGGGAGTGGAGAGGGTCCTACAATGAGCAGTTCTTC. The chain links TRBV10-3 to TRBJ2-1, with 7 bases lining up with TRBD2. The junction had 17 bases not matched to a gene; V was cut back by 11 bases and J by 1 base. There are 17 residues in the CDR3. The germline CDR1 and CDR2 sequences are ENHRY and SYGVKD.

The V gene is TRBV2, the J gene TRBJ2-7; 7 positions match TRBD1. This CDR3 contains 16 residues. CDR1 SNHLY and CDR2 FYNNEI come from the germline V gene. The junction had 12 bases not matched to a gene; V was cut back by 6 bases and J by 1 base. The CDR3 is CASRYDRDRPSYEQYF. The CDR3 DNA follows: TGTGCCAGCAGATACGACCGGGACAGACCTTCCTACGAGCAGTACTTC.

This clonotype was detected only a few times. The chain links TRBV29-1 to TRBJ1-3; D gene unclear. The V gene lost 4 bases and the J gene lost 3 bases, with 13 bases spanning the gap. Germline assignment: CDR1 SQVTM and CDR2 ANQGSEA. The CDR3 is 14 residues long. The CDR3 loop is CSVVPGTIGNTIYF. The CDR3 DNA reads as TGCAGCGTTGTCCCCGGAACGATTGGAAACACCATATATTTT.

This chain uses TRBV15 with TRBJ2-7; TRBD2 might be the D (5 bases). V was clipped by 5 bases and J by 3 bases, with 14 bases between them. Germline V lookup: CDR1 LNHNV, CDR2 YYDKDF (reference sequence). This CDR3 comprises 14 residues. In DNA form, the CDR3 reads TGTGCCACCAGCCTCACAGAGGGAAGCTACGAGCAGTACTTC. This translates into CATSLTEGSYEQYF.

This clonotype was detected a few times. This sequence joins TRBV6-2 or TRBV6-3 and TRBJ1-1; D not certain. The germline V gene has CDR1 MNHEY and CDR2 SVGEGT. The V end lost 7 bases, the J end lost 3 bases, and 18 bases lay between the germline ends. This CDR3 contains 15 residues. In nucleotides, the CDR3 is TGTGCCAGCAATCTACAAGGAACAAGGTACACTGAAGCTTTCTTT. Its protein is CASNLQGTRYTEAFF.

This clonotype occurred many times. The chain carries TRBV7-2 and TRBJ1-5; D may be TRBD1 (5 bases). Germline loops: CDR1 SGHTA, CDR2 FQGNSA. The CDR3 spans 14 residues. V was cut by 5 bases and J by 0 bases, with 8 bases left in between. CDR3 in DNA: TGTGCCAGCAGCCGGACATCTAGCAATCAGCCCCAGCATTTT. It is translated as CASSRTSSNQPQHF.